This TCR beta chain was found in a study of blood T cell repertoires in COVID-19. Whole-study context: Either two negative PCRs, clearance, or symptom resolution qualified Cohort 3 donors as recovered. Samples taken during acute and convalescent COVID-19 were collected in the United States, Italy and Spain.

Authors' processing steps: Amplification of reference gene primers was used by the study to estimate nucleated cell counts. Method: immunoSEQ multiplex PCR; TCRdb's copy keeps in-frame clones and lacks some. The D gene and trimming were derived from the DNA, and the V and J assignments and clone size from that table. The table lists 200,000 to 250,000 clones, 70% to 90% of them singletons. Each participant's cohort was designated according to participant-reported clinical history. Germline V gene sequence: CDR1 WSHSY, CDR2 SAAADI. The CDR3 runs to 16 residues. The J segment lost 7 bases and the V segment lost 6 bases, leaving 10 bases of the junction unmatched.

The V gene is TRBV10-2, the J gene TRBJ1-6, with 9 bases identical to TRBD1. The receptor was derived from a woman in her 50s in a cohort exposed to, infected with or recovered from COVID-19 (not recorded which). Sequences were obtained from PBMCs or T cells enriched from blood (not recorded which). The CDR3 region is CASRGQGSAVNSPLHF. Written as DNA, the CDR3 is TGCGCCAGCAGAGGACAGGGGTCAGCGGTCAATTCACCCCTCCACTTT.